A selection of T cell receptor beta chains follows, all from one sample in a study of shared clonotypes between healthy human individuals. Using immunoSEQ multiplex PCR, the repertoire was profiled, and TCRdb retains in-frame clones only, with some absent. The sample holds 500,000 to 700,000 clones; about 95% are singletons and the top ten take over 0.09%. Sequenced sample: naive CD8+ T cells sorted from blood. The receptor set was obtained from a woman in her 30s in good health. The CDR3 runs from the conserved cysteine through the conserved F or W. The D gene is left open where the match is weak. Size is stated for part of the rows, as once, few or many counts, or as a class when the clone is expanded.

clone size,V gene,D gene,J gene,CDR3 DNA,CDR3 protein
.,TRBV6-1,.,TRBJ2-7,TGTGCCAGCAGTGGATTAGGACAAACCTACGAGCAGTACTTC,CASSGLGQTYEQYF
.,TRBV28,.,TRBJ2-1,TGTGCCAGCAGCCACAAGGCCGGGCACAATGAGCAGTTCTTC,CASSHKAGHNEQFF
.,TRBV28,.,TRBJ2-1,TGTGCCAGCAGTTTAGACCTCTATGGCGATGAGCAGTTCTTC,CASSLDLYGDEQFF
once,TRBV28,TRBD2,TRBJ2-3,TGTGCCAGCAGTTTCGGACTAGCGTGGGGCAATACGCAGTATTTT,CASSFGLAWGNTQYF
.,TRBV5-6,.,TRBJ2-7,TGTGCCAGCAGCTCCGATAACGAGCAGTACTTC,CASSSDNEQYF
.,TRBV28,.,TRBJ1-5,TGTGCCAGCAGTTCCACGACAGAAATCTTCAATCAGCCCCAGCATTTT,CASSSTTEIFNQPQHF
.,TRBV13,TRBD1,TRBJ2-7,TGTGCCAGCAGCTTAGGCTTGACAGGGGAACACGAGCAGTACTTC,CASSLGLTGEHEQYF
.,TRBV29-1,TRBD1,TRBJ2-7,TGCAGAGCTCGGGACAGGCCACAAACTAGCCGGGACGGGGAGCAGTACTTC,CRARDRPQTSRDGEQYF
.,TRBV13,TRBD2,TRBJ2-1,TGTGCCAGCAGCTTAGTTCAGTACGGACTAGCGGGAAACAATGAGCAGTTCTTC,CASSLVQYGLAGNNEQFF
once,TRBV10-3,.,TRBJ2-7,TGTGCCATCAGTGAGTCGCCGATGTACGAGCAGTACTTC,CAISESPMYEQYF
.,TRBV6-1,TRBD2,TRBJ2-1,TGTGCCAGCAGTTCAAGCGGGAGACCCTACAATGAGCAGTTCTTC,CASSSSGRPYNEQFF
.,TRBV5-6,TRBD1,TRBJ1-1,TGTGCCAGCAGCCAAACCCCGGGACAGGGGTCAAAAGCTTTCTTT,CASSQTPGQGSKAFF
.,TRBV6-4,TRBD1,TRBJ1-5,TGTGCCAGCAGCTCGGGACAGTACAATCAGCCCCAGCATTTT,CASSSGQYNQPQHF
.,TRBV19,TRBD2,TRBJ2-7,TGTGCCACAACCCCGGGACTAGCGGGTACCGCTCCCCACGAGCAGTACTTC,CATTPGLAGTAPHEQYF
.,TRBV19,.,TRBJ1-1,TGTGCCAGTAGTATAGTTCGCGGGTTAAACACTGAAGCTTTCTTT,CASSIVRGLNTEAFF
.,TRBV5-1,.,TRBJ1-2,TGCGCCAGTGCCGTGCGGGACACCTCTCCGCATGGCTACACCTTC,CASAVRDTSPHGYTF
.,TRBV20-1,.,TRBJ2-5,TGCAGTGTGCCGACTGTGGAGACCCAGTACTTC,CSVPTVETQYF
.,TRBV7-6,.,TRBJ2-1,TGTGCCAGCAGCTCTCCGGACTACTCCTACAATGAGCAGTTCTTC,CASSSPDYSYNEQFF
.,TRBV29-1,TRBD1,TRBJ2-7,TGCAGCGTTGAAGATCAATTACAGGGGTCATCCTACGAGCAGTACTTC,CSVEDQLQGSSYEQYF
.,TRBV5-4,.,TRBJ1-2,TGTGCCTACGAAGAGGCCGGCTACACCTTC,CAYEEAGYTF
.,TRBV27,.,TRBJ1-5,TGTGCCAGCAGTTTATATAGCCATCAGCCCCAGCATTTT,CASSLYSHQPQHF
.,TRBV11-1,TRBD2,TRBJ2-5,TGTGCCAGCAGCTTAGCGTTGCGGGAGCTCACAGAGACCCAGTACTTC,CASSLALRELTETQYF
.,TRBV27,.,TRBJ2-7,TGTGCCAGCCGGGCAGGGGCTACCTACGAGCAGTACTTC,CASRAGATYEQYF
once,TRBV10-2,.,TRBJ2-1,TGCGCCAGCAGTGTACAGGGACCAAACAATGAGCAGTTCTTC,CASSVQGPNNEQFF
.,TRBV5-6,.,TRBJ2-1,TGTGCCAGCAGCTTGATGGCAGTATACAATGAGCAGTTCTTC,CASSLMAVYNEQFF
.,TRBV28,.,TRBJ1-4,TGTGCCAGCAGTTTATTTCGGGGAGCAGGGGAAAAACTGTTTTTT,CASSLFRGAGEKLFF
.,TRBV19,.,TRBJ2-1,TGTGCCAGTAGTATAGGCGGGAATGAGCAGTTCTTC,CASSIGGNEQFF
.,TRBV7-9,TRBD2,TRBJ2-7,TGTGCCAGCAGCTTAGTTAGCGGGAGTGTCTACGAGCAGTACTTC,CASSLVSGSVYEQYF
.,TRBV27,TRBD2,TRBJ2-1,TGTGCCAGCAGTTTACCGACTAGCAGCTCCTACAATGAGCAGTTCTTC,CASSLPTSSSYNEQFF
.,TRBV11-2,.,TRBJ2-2,TGTGCCAGCAGACATCCGGGACGGGCGGTCTCTAGAGGCACCGGGGAGCTGTTTTTT,CASRHPGRAVSRGTGELFF
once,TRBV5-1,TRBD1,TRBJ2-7,TGCGCCAGCAGAGGGGGCAATTACGAGCAGTACTTC,CASRGGNYEQYF
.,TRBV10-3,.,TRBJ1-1,TGTGCCATCAGTCACCGGGGCCCTACGAACACTGAAGCTTTCTTT,CAISHRGPTNTEAFF
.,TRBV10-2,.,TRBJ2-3,TGCGCCAGCAACACAGGGTTGGATACGCAGTATTTT,CASNTGLDTQYF
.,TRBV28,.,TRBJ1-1,TGTGCCACCGTCAGGTGGACTGAAGCTTTCTTT,CATVRWTEAFF
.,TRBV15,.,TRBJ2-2,TGTGCCACCAGCAGAGATCCGGTAGCGGTCAACACCGGGGAGCTGTTTTTT,CATSRDPVAVNTGELFF
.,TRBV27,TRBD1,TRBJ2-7,TGTGCCAGCAGTGTCCTTACAGGGGCGGTTTACGAGCAGTACTTC,CASSVLTGAVYEQYF
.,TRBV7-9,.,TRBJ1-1,TGTGCCAGCATCCAATTGGGGACTGAAGCTTTCTTT,CASIQLGTEAFF
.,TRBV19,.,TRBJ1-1,TGTGCCAGTAGCCACCTTCTCGGCACTGAAGCTTTCTTT,CASSHLLGTEAFF
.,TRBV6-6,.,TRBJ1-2,TGTGCCAGCAGACCATTACAGGGTGTGAACTATGGCTACACCTTC,CASRPLQGVNYGYTF
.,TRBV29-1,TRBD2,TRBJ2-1,TGCAGCGTTGAAGGGCGGGAGAAGGTTAATGAGCAGTTCTTC,CSVEGREKVNEQFF
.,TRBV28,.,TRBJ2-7,TGTGCCAGCAGTTTTCAGGGGTATGGCGAGCAGTACTTC,CASSFQGYGEQYF
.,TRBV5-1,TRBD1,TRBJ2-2,TGCGCCAGCAGCTATAGCGGGACAGGGGGCTCCGGGGAGCTGTTTTTT,CASSYSGTGGSGELFF
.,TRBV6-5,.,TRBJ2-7,TGTGCCAGCAGTTACTCGAATGGGGGAGAGCAGTACTTC,CASSYSNGGEQYF
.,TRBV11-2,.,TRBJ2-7,TGTGCCAGCAGCCCCCGTGTTTCGGGATCCTACGAGCAGTACTTC,CASSPRVSGSYEQYF
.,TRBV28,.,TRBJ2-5,TGTGCCAGCAGTTTTAGAGAGACCCAGTACTTC,CASSFRETQYF
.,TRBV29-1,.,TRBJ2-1,TGCAGCGTTGGGGCAGGGAGGTTTAACAATGAGCAGTTCTTC,CSVGAGRFNNEQFF
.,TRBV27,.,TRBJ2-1,TGTGCCAGCAGTTCAGGGCCTGAGCAGTTCTTC,CASSSGPEQFF
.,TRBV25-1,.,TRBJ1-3,TGTGCCAGCAGTGGTCCTCGGCCGAACTCTGGAAACACCATATATTTT,CASSGPRPNSGNTIYF
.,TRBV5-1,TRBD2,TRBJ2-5,TGCGCCAGCAGCGTGACTAGCGGAAACCAAGAGACCCAGTACTTC,CASSVTSGNQETQYF